The rows below give T cell receptor beta chains drawn from one sample of a study of blood T cell repertoires in COVID-19. Produced via immunoSEQ multiplex PCR; TCRdb's table is partial and in-frame only. The profile shows 320,000 or so clones, 89% of them singletons. Material for sequencing was PBMCs or T cells enriched from blood (not recorded which). These receptor sequences come from a man aged 60 to 69 who had recovered from COVID-19. Each CDR3 is given with its conserved first and last residue. D genes are given only for firm matches. Not every row has a clone size; where given, it reads once, few, many or a size class.

>TRBJ2-2|TRBD2|few|TRBV7-9
CASSLVGRTGELFF
TGTGCCAGCAGCTTAGTCGGGAGGACCGGGGAGCTGTTTTTT
>TRBJ1-5|-|once|TRBV2
CASTGAIYSNQPQHF
TGTGCCAGCACCGGAGCCATTTATAGCAATCAGCCCCAGCATTTT
>TRBJ2-1|-|-|TRBV24-1
CATSDASSDRPLSINEQFF
TGTGCCACCAGTGATGCCAGCTCGGACAGACCCTTATCAATCAATGAGCAGTTCTTC
>TRBJ2-7|-|-|TRBV6-5
CASSYTAGRSYEQYF
TGTGCCAGCAGTTACACCGCGGGAAGGTCCTACGAGCAGTACTTC
>TRBJ1-6|TRBD1|-|TRBV9
CASSAATGGNSPLHF
TGTGCCAGCAGCGCCGCGACAGGGGGAAATTCACCCCTCCACTTT
>TRBJ2-1|-|-|TRBV7-2
CASSLDFGSVEQFF
TGTGCCAGCAGCTTAGACTTTGGGAGCGTTGAGCAGTTCTTC
>TRBJ1-5|-|-|TRBV7-3
CASSLNPMSPQHF
TGTGCCAGCAGCTTAAATCCTATGTCTCCCCAGCATTTT
>TRBJ2-1|-|-|TRBV12-1
CASDEVGRIISYNEQFF
TGTGCCAGCGACGAAGTAGGGAGGATAATCTCCTACAATGAGCAGTTCTTC
>TRBJ2-7|-|-|TRBV2
CASRGGPTAYEQYF
TGTGCCAGCAGGGGAGGTCCGACAGCTTACGAGCAGTACTTC
>TRBJ2-7|TRBD2|-|TRBV6-5
CASSYKVAGTSYEQYF
TGTGCCAGCAGTTACAAGGTAGCGGGGACGTCCTACGAGCAGTACTTC
>TRBJ2-1|TRBD1|few|TRBV7-2
CASSLAGQGAYNEQFF
TGTGCCAGCAGCTTAGCCGGGCAGGGGGCCTACAATGAGCAGTTCTTC
>TRBJ2-3|TRBD2|-|TRBV5-5
CASSPGLAGGEDTQYF
TGTGCCAGCAGCCCGGGACTAGCGGGAGGGGAGGATACGCAGTATTTT
>TRBJ1-1|-|-|TRBV6-5
CASSSNRYTEAFF
TGTGCCAGCAGTTCCAACCGGTACACTGAAGCTTTCTTT
>TRBJ1-1|TRBD1|few|TRBV5-1
CASSGSDRGEAEAFF
TGCGCCAGCAGCGGATCGGACAGGGGAGAGGCTGAAGCTTTCTTT
>TRBJ2-3|-|-|TRBV6-2/TRBV6-3
CASRYGGPSTDTQYF
TGTGCCAGCAGATACGGAGGGCCAAGCACAGATACGCAGTATTTT
>TRBJ2-7|TRBD2|-|TRBV18
CASSPGRVDEQYF
TGTGCCAGCTCACCGGGGAGGGTCGACGAGCAGTACTTC
>TRBJ1-6|TRBD1|-|TRBV19
CASSIWGTDGSPLHF
TGTGCCAGTAGTATTTGGGGGACAGATGGTTCACCCCTCCACTTT
>TRBJ2-7|-|-|TRBV15
CATSSATRRSSYEQYF
TGTGCCACCAGCTCAGCGACGCGGAGGAGCTCCTACGAGCAGTACTTC
>TRBJ2-7|-|-|TRBV30
CAWSSQGGGEQYF
TGTGCCTGGAGTAGTCAGGGAGGCGGCGAGCAGTACTTC
>TRBJ1-3|-|-|TRBV2
CASTAGVSSGNTIYF
TGTGCCAGCACTGCCGGGGTGAGCTCTGGAAACACCATATATTTT
>TRBJ2-3|TRBD1|-|TRBV5-5
CASTIDAGGWGDTQYF
TGTGCCAGCACAATAGACGCAGGGGGCTGGGGAGATACGCAGTATTTT
>TRBJ1-2|TRBD1|-|TRBV11-2
CASSSRQGAPHGYTF
TGTGCCAGCAGCTCACGACAGGGGGCCCCTCATGGCTACACCTTC
>TRBJ2-7|TRBD1|-|TRBV5-4
CASSKSTGGFSNEQYF
TGTGCCAGCAGCAAATCGACAGGGGGTTTTTCTAACGAGCAGTACTTC
>TRBJ1-1|-|-|TRBV5-4
CASRRFTANTEAFF
TGTGCCAGCCGTCGGTTCACCGCCAACACTGAAGCTTTCTTT
>TRBJ2-7|-|-|TRBV24-1
CATSDSRFAYEQYF
TGTGCCACCAGTGATTCGCGGTTCGCATACGAGCAGTACTTC
>TRBJ2-7|TRBD2|once|TRBV5-1
CASSLGLAYLLSYEQYF
TGCGCCAGCAGCCTGGGACTAGCCTACCTCCTCTCCTACGAGCAGTACTTC
>TRBJ1-6|TRBD1|-|TRBV9
CASSVHRGPLENSPLHF
TGTGCCAGCAGCGTGCACAGGGGCCCCCTAGAGAATTCACCCCTCCACTTT
>TRBJ2-7|TRBD1|once|TRBV25-1
CASKLIGQDNCEQYF
TGTGCCAGCAAGCTTATTGGACAGGATAACTGCGAGCAGTACTTC
>TRBJ2-7|TRBD2|-|TRBV24-1
CATSDSQGGSAYYEQYF
TGTGCCACCAGTGATTCCCAGGGAGGGTCAGCTTACTACGAGCAGTACTTC
>TRBJ1-6|TRBD1|-|TRBV7-3
CASSLTGTANNSPLHF
TGTGCCAGCAGCTTAACTGGGACAGCAAATAATTCACCCCTCCACTTT
>TRBJ2-7|TRBD2|-|TRBV4-2
CASSQDSRGGLEQYF
TGTGCCAGCAGCCAAGATTCCCGGGGGGGGCTCGAGCAGTACTTC
>TRBJ2-7|-|-|TRBV19
CASSHRDILYEQYF
TGTGCCAGTAGTCACCGGGACATACTCTACGAGCAGTACTTC
>TRBJ1-4|TRBD1|-|TRBV2
CASSEGDRGRREKLFF
TGTGCCAGCAGTGAAGGGGACAGGGGGCGAAGAGAAAAACTGTTTTTT
>TRBJ2-2|-|-|TRBV5-4
CASSWGVGTRNTGELFF
TGTGCCAGCAGCTGGGGGGTCGGGACCCGGAACACCGGGGAGCTGTTTTTT
>TRBJ2-4|-|few|TRBV3-1/TRBV3-2
CASSPRWGLAKNIQYF
TGTGCCAGCAGCCCGAGATGGGGGCTCGCCAAAAACATTCAGTACTTC
>TRBJ2-1|-|-|TRBV7-2
CASSLGQVNEQFF
TGTGCCAGCAGCTTAGGACAGGTCAATGAGCAGTTCTTC
>TRBJ1-6|-|-|TRBV6-2/TRBV6-3
CASSPGRVSPLHF
TGTGCCAGCAGCCCCGGCAGGGTTTCACCCCTCCACTTT
>TRBJ2-7|TRBD1|-|TRBV24-1
CATSEGQGWYEQYF
TGTGCCACCAGTGAGGGACAGGGATGGTACGAGCAGTACTTC
>TRBJ2-1|TRBD1|-|TRBV7-2
CASSPHPRDRFSYNEQFF
TGTGCCAGCAGCCCTCACCCCAGGGACAGGTTCTCCTACAATGAGCAGTTCTTC
>TRBJ2-5|-|-|TRBV2
CASDLPQETQYF
TGTGCCAGTGACTTGCCACAAGAGACCCAGTACTTC
>TRBJ2-5|TRBD2|-|TRBV24-1
CATSDVTSGKETQYF
TGTGCCACCAGTGATGTGACTAGCGGGAAGGAGACCCAGTACTTC
>TRBJ1-2|-|-|TRBV4-3
CASSRRVNENYGYTF
TGCGCCAGCAGCCGCAGGGTAAATGAGAACTATGGCTACACCTTC
>TRBJ1-5|-|-|TRBV10-2
CASSDALGRGGNQPQHF
TGCGCCAGCAGTGACGCCCTTGGTCGGGGAGGCAATCAGCCCCAGCATTTT
>TRBJ2-5|-|-|TRBV6-4
CASSDSTGGQETQYF
TGTGCCAGCAGTGACTCGACTGGTGGCCAAGAGACCCAGTACTTC
>TRBJ2-2|-|-|TRBV5-5
CASSTDRANTGELFF
TGTGCCAGCAGCACGGACAGAGCGAACACCGGGGAGCTGTTTTTT
>TRBJ2-1|TRBD2|-|TRBV28
CASSPGTSSYPEQFF
TGTGCCAGCAGCCCCGGGACTAGCTCCTATCCGGAGCAGTTCTTC
>TRBJ2-1|TRBD2|-|TRBV29-1
CSVETGLAGPSSYNEQFF
TGCAGCGTTGAAACGGGACTAGCGGGGCCGAGCTCCTACAATGAGCAGTTCTTC
>TRBJ1-5|-|-|TRBV7-3
CASSYGRVQPQHF
TGTGCCAGCAGCTATGGCCGGGTTCAGCCCCAGCATTTT